This T cell receptor (beta chain) was sequenced during a study of blood T cell repertoires in COVID-19. Study context: Specimens from acute and convalescent COVID-19 originated in the United States, Italy and Spain.

The junction had 8 bases not matched to a gene; V was cut back by 3 bases and J by 1 base. The germline V gene has CDR1 SEHNR and CDR2 FQNEAQ (reference sequence). This CDR3 comprises 16 residues. As handled by the study authors: Using reference gene primer amplification, nucleated cell counts were estimated. The protocol was immunoSEQ multiplex PCR, while the TCRdb copy is restricted to in-frame clones and leaves out a portion. V, J and clone size are those of that table, while D and trimming were read from the DNA. Of approximately 37,000 clones detected, about 91% appear once; the ten largest clones hold around 6%.

This clonotype originated in a woman of 80 years or more with acute or convalescent COVID-19. V usage is TRBV7-9 and J usage is TRBJ1-2, with 7 nucleotides matching TRBD1. Sequencing was carried out using peripheral blood. CDR3 DNA: TGTGCCAGCAGCTTGACAGGGATGGATCTTAACTATGGCTACACCTTC. Translated, it gives CASSLTGMDLNYGYTF.